The T cell receptor (beta chain) under discussion was sequenced for a study of T cells after posttransplantation cyclophosphamide. V was pared by 8 bases and J by 3 bases, with 19 bases between. Germline V gene sequence: CDR1 MNHNS, CDR2 SASEGT. This CDR3 has 15 amino acids. This related bone marrow graft donor gave peripheral blood on the day of marrow donation. Method: immunoSEQ multiplex PCR; TCRdb's copy keeps in-frame clones and lacks some. The profile covers roughly 35,000 clones, none occurring a single time. This clone was seen ten or more times. This clonotype originated in a girl aged 10 to 17 in good health, CMV-negative, and a related stem cell transplant donor. The sample consisted of PBMCs. The chain joins TRBV6-1 to TRBJ1-2; D ambiguous. The CDR3 DNA is TGTGCCAGCTTCCGCCGGGAATCCCTCGACTATGGCTACACCTTC. It is translated as CASFRRESLDYGYTF.